The 6 T cell receptor beta chains given below trace back to one sample, sequenced in a study of regulatory T cells in long-lasting Graves disease. In building TCR beta libraries, iRepertoire HTBI primers were used together with Arm-PCR of CDR3 regions. TCRdb processed the multiplex PCR reads anew with MiXCR; each CDR3 protein has one entry. The data contain 500,000 to 700,000 distinct CDR3 sequences, 15% to 20% of them singletons. Time point denoted: newly diagnosed GD, antithyroid drugs for less than 3 months. The TCR library was made from RNA extracted from PBMCs. This sample also appeared in a second study, on T cells in Graves' hyperthyroidism and ophthalmopathy.

The source material was peripheral blood mononuclear cells (PBMCs), sampled at new diagnosis, from a patient treated with antithyroid drugs. The receptors here all came from a woman between 25 and 40 years old with Graves disease.

This clonotype came up many times. As DNA, the CDR3 is TGCGCCAGCAGCTTGACGACAGGGCCTAATGAAAAACTGTTTTTT. Translation gives CASSLTTGPNEKLFF. The chain links TRBV5-1 to TRBJ1-4, with 7 positions matching TRBD1. J lost 3 bases, V lost 1 base, and 3 bases had no gene match. The V gene's germline CDR1 is SGHRS and CDR2 YFSETQ. The CDR3 consists of 15 residues.

This clonotype was seen more than once but under ten times. The chain is built from TRBV6-1 and TRBJ1-5, with TRBD1 matching 9 bases. Germline V gene sequence: CDR1 MNHNS, CDR2 SASEGT. CDR3 length: 13 residues. The V and J ends lost 5 bases and 11 bases, in that order; junction bases with no gene match: 7. The CDR3 is CASSRIQGAAQHF. The CDR3 bases are TGTGCCAGCAGTCGAATACAGGGGGCAGCCCAGCATTTT.

For this clonotype: A read error is possible here, since a much larger clone lies one base away. The genes are TRBV20-1 and TRBJ1-1, with 11 bases that match TRBD1. V lost 6 bases, J lost 2 bases, and 11 bases stayed unmatched. The germline V gene encodes CDR1 DFQATT and CDR2 SNEGSKA (reference sequence). This CDR3 is 16 amino acids long. CDR3 protein: CSASAGTGGSNTEAFF. For the CDR3, the DNA is TGCAGTGCGAGCGCCGGGACAGGGGGTTCTAACACTGAAGCTTTCTTT.

This clonotype showed up many times. The chain employs TRBV27 and TRBJ1-1, with TRBD1 as a possible D gene (5 bases). The V end was cut by 5 bases, the J end by 5 bases, with 12 bases between. Germline V gene lookup returns CDR1 MNHEY and CDR2 SMNVEV (reference sequence). CDR3 length: 13 residues. The chain's CDR3 is CASSMGRQTEAFF. The CDR3 DNA reads as TGTGCCAGCAGTATGGGACGGCAAACTGAAGCTTTCTTT.

In its sample, this clonotype was seen a few times. The genes are TRBV12-3 or TRBV12-4 and TRBJ2-1; 11 bases are shared with TRBD2. This CDR3 region has 16 residues. V dropped 5 bases and J dropped 4; count of bases not matched to a gene: 7. The CDR3 loop is CASSKYSGRAYNEQFF. CDR3 nucleotides: TGTGCCAGCAGTAAATATAGCGGGAGGGCTTACAATGAGCAGTTCTTC.

CDR3 nucleotide sequence: TGTGCCAGTAGCATTTTTGAATCGAACACTGAAGCTTTCTTT. It yields the protein CASSIFESNTEAFF. The chain recombines TRBV19 with TRBJ1-1, with D unresolved. Germline assignment: CDR1 LNHDA and CDR2 SQIVND (reference sequence). This CDR3 comprises 14 residues. V was clipped by 6 bases and J by 1 base, with 12 bases between them.